This T cell receptor (beta chain) was found in a study of post-analysis software for immune sequencing data. Looking at the study overall: Some patients lacked subtype; others had relapsing-remitting, secondary progressive or progressive-relapsing disease. Regarding the study as a whole: Elevated frequency relative to controls characterized 4 or 5 TRBV segments in patients, TRBV5-6, TRBV5-1 and TRBV20-1 among them. Those with multiple sclerosis, the patient group, showed significantly lower normalized Chao1 diversity than controls.

In regard to this clonotype: The target antigen is unknown.

V trimming: 3 bases; J trimming: 6 bases; junction bases outside the gene matches: 11. Germline V lookup: CDR1 LGHDT, CDR2 YNNKEL (reference sequence). The CDR3 covers 15 residues. Prepared TCR beta cDNA libraries contained unique molecular identifiers. A single record per CDR3 protein comes from TCRdb applying MiXCR to the PCR reads. The profile shows hundreds of thousands of distinct CDR3 sequences, 44% of them singletons. What was sequenced was blood. This receptor was obtained from a girl between 5 and 17 years old with multiple sclerosis. V usage is TRBV3-1 and J usage is TRBJ2-7, with 7 nucleotides matching TRBD2. CDR3 nucleotides: TGTGCCAGCAGCCACCGGACTAGGGACGGAGGCGAGCAGTACTTC. Its protein is CASSHRTRDGGEQYF.